One sample yielded the 17 T cell receptor beta chains listed below, sequenced in a study of blood T cell repertoires in COVID-19 (dated by TCRdb to 2020 to 2021). The library was produced with the immunoSEQ multiplex PCR assay. This immuneACCESS table, as held by TCRdb, lists in-frame sequences with V and J called but not all clones. Of the missing ones, under half trace to an unresolved V gene in checked studies; the others have no known cause. This sample gives over 200,000 clones in total; approximately 88% of them show up just once. The ten largest clones represent under 30% of the sample. Source material: peripheral blood. These receptor sequences come from a man between 40 and 49 years old with acute or convalescent COVID-19.

The chain links TRBV5-4 to TRBJ1-2; 8 bases agree with TRBD1. The J segment lost 7 bases and the V segment lost 2 bases, leaving 4 bases of the junction unmatched. CDR1 and CDR2 (germline): SGHNT, YYREEE (reference sequence). This CDR3 is 13 amino acids long. The CDR3 region is CASSFEDRGGYTF. The CDR3 nucleotides are TGTGCCAGCAGCTTTGAAGACAGGGGTGGCTACACCTTC.

The gene calls are TRBV2 and TRBJ1-2; 7 nucleotides align to TRBD1. This CDR3 is built from 12 residues. The V segment lost 7 bases and the J segment 6 bases; nucleotides outside the gene matches: 5. From germline, CDR1 is SNHLY and CDR2 FYNNEI. This CDR3 is CASKGGSDGYTF. The DNA for the CDR3 is TGTGCCAGCAAAGGGGGCTCGGATGGCTACACCTTC.

This clone was observed a few times. The chain joins TRBV7-6 to TRBJ2-5; the D gene is possibly TRBD2 (6 bases). CDR1 and CDR2 from the germline V gene are SGHVS and FNYEAQ. The ends were cut back, 3 bases at V and 5 bases at J, with 13 bases in the middle. This CDR3 has 14 amino acids. The CDR3 reads CASSFQAGGETQYF. DNA of the CDR3: TGTGCCAGCAGCTTTCAAGCGGGCGGGGAGACCCAGTACTTC.

In this sample, this clone turned up once. The genes are TRBV19 and TRBJ1-2, with 7 bases identical to TRBD1. Germline V lookup: CDR1 LNHDA, CDR2 SQIVND (reference sequence). J was trimmed by 8 bases and V by 5 bases; bases with no gene match: 11. There are 14 residues in the CDR3. The DNA of the CDR3 is TGTGCCAGTAGTGCCCTGACAGGGTCGGGCGGCTACACCTTC. It yields the protein CASSALTGSGGYTF.

The rearrangement joins TRBV6-6 to TRBJ2-7, with D tentatively TRBD1 (6 bases). Germline values: CDR1 MNHNY, CDR2 SVGAGI (reference sequence). V lost 5 bases to trimming and J lost 1 base, with 6 bases between them. This CDR3 spans 12 amino acids. The CDR3: CASSDRSYEQYF. Here the CDR3 DNA reads TGTGCCAGCAGTGACAGGTCCTACGAGCAGTACTTC.

This clone was recorded once. The V call is TRBV30, the J call TRBJ2-3, with 9 bases lining up with TRBD1. The CDR3 is 16 amino acids. V gave up 0 bases and J gave up 1 base; unmatched junction bases: 5. Per the germline V gene, CDR1 is GTSNPN and CDR2 is SVGIG (reference sequence). CDR3 bases: TGTGCCTGGAGTGTAGGGACAGGGTATGGCACAGATACGCAGTATTTT. Translating gives CAWSVGTGYGTDTQYF. Full variable domain (outside the CDR3, taken from reference TRBV30 and TRBJ2-3): SQTIHQWPATLVQPVGSPLSLECTVEGTSNPNLYWYRQAAGRGLQLLFYSVGIGQISSEVPQNLSASRPQDRQFILSSKKLLLSDSGFYLCAWSVGTGYGTDTQYFGPGTRLTVL.

V is TRBV28 and J is TRBJ1-2; no reliable D call. The germline V gene encodes CDR1 MDHEN and CDR2 SYDVKM. The CDR3 is 15 residues long. V was clipped by 6 bases and J by 4 bases, with 18 bases between them. In nucleotides, the CDR3 is TGTGCCAGCAGCCCAGCCCTAACAGCCCTCTATGGCTACACCTTC. Amino acid sequence: CASSPALTALYGYTF.

The chain links TRBV6-6 to TRBJ1-2; 9 nucleotides align to TRBD1. Germline values: CDR1 MNHNY, CDR2 SVGAGI (reference sequence). The CDR3 contains 15 residues. The ends lost 2 bases at V and 4 bases at J; junction bases unmatched: 5. CDR3 sequence reads: CASSYGTGRGYGYTF. DNA of the CDR3: TGTGCCAGCAGTTACGGGACAGGGCGGGGCTATGGCTACACCTTC.

In this sample, this clone turned up a few times. The genes are TRBV5-4 and TRBJ2-3; D is unresolved. The CDR3 has 13 residues. Germline V gene sequence: CDR1 SGHNT, CDR2 YYREEE (reference sequence). Deletions cut 4 bases from V and 2 bases from J, with 8 bases between. In DNA form, the CDR3 reads TGTGCCAGCAGCATCCATTTCACAGATACGCAGTATTTT. It translates to CASSIHFTDTQYF.

V gene TRBV18 combines with J gene TRBJ1-5; TRBD1 matches at 7 bases. Germline values: CDR1 KGHSH, CDR2 LQKENI. J gave up 6 bases and V 4 bases, and 9 bases lay outside the gene matches. There are 15 residues in the CDR3. The CDR3 nucleotides read TGTGCCAGCTCACAGTTAGGAGGGGGCAGTCAGCCCCAGCATTTT. This codes for CASSQLGGGSQPQHF.

This rearrangement joins TRBV13 to TRBJ2-3; 8 bases are shared with TRBD2. The CDR3 consists of 16 residues. Germline V gene data show CDR1 as PRHDT and CDR2 as FYEKMQ (reference sequence). Trimming removed 0 bases from V and 0 bases from J; junction bases left unmatched: 2. Here the CDR3 DNA reads TGTGCCAGCAGCTTAGGTGCTAGCGGGAGCACAGATACGCAGTATTTT. Translated: CASSLGASGSTDTQYF.

V is TRBV6-5 and J is TRBJ1-1; 7 nucleotides line up with TRBD1. J was trimmed by 3 bases and V by 6 bases; bases with no gene match: 10. CDR3 length: 15 amino acids. Germline V CDR1 and CDR2: MNHEY, SVGAGI. CDR3 sequence: CASRDNRGLDTEAFF. The CDR3 DNA reads as TGTGCCAGCAGGGATAACAGGGGTTTGGACACTGAAGCTTTCTTT.

This clone occurred a few times. This sequence joins TRBV11-2 and TRBJ2-7; a possible D gene is TRBD1 (6 bases). CDR3 size: 13 residues. CDR1 and CDR2 from the germline V gene are SGHAT and FQNNGV. V lost 4 bases, J lost 1 base, and 8 bases lay in between. CDR3 residues: CASSYTGSYEQYF. In DNA form, the CDR3 reads TGTGCCAGCAGCTACACAGGGTCCTACGAGCAGTACTTC.

This sequence joins TRBV5-6 and TRBJ1-2, with TRBD1 matching over 9 bases. The CDR3 runs to 15 residues. Germline values: CDR1 SGHDT, CDR2 YYEEEE. The V segment lost 3 bases and the J segment 1 base; nucleotides outside the gene matches: 4. The CDR3 region is CASSSQGAFNYGYTF. In DNA form, the CDR3 reads TGTGCCAGCAGCTCACAGGGGGCGTTTAACTATGGCTACACCTTC.

Points on this clone: Other DNA sequences in this sample translate to the same CDR3. The chain couples TRBV27 to TRBJ2-1; 7 nucleotides align to TRBD2. The V gene's germline CDR1 is MNHEY and CDR2 SMNVEV (reference sequence). The length of the CDR3 is 14 residues. Trimming cost V 6 bases and J 3 bases; bases outside gene matches: 5. The CDR3 bases are TGTGCCAGCAGCCTTGGGGGGGGCTACAATGAGCAGTTCTTC. This translates into CASSLGGGYNEQFF.

This chain joins TRBV29-1 and TRBJ1-1; D remains ambiguous. Between the trimmed V and J ends, which lost 7 bases and 1 base, there was a span of 16 bases. Germline loops: CDR1 SQVTM, CDR2 ANQGSEA. CDR3 size: 14 residues. Here the CDR3 reads CSANNFPQNTEAFF. For the CDR3, the DNA is TGCAGCGCTAATAATTTTCCACAGAACACTGAAGCTTTCTTT.

The rearrangement joins TRBV5-1 to TRBJ2-1; 7 bases are a match to TRBD2. The CDR3 extends over 16 amino acids. Germline-derived CDR1 and CDR2 are SGHRS and YFSETQ. V trimming: 3 bases; J trimming: 4 bases; junction bases outside the gene matches: 10. For the CDR3, the DNA is TGCGCCAGCAGCTCGACCGGTCGAGCGGGATACAATGAGCAGTTCTTC. Amino acid sequence: CASSSTGRAGYNEQFF.